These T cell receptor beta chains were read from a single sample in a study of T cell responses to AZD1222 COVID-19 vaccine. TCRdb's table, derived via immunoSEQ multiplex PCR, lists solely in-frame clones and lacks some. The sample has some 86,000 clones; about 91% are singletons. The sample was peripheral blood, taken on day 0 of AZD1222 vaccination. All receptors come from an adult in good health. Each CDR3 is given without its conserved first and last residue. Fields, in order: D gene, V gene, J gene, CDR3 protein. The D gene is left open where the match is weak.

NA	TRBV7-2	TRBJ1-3	ASSRLDRTSGNTIY
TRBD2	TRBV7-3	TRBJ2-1	ASSLTSGGSYNEQF
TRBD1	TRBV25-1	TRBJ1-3	ASSEPGQRNTIY
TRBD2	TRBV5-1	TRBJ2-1	ASSLLAGGLYNEQF
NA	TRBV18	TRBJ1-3	ASSPRPAGNTIY
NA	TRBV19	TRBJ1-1	ASIKFPSGAF
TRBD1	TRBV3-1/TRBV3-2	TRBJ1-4	ASSQKPYNRGRNEKLF
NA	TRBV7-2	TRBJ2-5	ASSLVGFQETQY
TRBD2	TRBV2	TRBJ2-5	ASSAGLAAPKWY
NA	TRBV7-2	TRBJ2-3	ASSLARRGSTDTQY
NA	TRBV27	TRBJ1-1	TSLSGGAEAF
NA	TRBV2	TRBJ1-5	ASSENQGSQPQH
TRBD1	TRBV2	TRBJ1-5	ASRGGTGEGQPQH
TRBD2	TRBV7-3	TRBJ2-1	ASSHGGLAGEEQF
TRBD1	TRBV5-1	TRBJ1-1	ASSLEDRVKAF
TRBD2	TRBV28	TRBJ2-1	ASKASGMKNEQF
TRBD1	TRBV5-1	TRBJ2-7	ASSWGQGRPYEQY
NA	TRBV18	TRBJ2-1	ASSPRNLALNEQF
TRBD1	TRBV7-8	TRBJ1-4	ASTAGQINEKLF
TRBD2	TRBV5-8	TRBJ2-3	ASAGLAGSTSTDTQY
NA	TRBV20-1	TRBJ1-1	SATREVEAF
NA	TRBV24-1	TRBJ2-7	ATSDHRDTGGHEQY
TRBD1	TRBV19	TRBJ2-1	ATRQGAYEQF
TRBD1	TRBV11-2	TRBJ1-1	ASSLERGQGAF
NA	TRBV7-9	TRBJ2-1	ASSAGQGEDEQF
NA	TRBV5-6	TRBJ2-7	ASRTNGGNYEQY
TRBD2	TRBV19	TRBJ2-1	ASSSPPLGTSSYNEQF
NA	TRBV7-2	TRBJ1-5	ASSLEGDQPQH
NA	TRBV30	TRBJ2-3	AVPDRKYTDTQY
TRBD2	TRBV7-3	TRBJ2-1	ASSPAGLAGGDEQF
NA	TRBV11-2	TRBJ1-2	ASSLEEGGYGYT
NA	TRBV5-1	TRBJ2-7	ASSSGPPYEQY
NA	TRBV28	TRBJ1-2	ASSDSGTYGYT
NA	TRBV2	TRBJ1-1	ASSPERNTEAF
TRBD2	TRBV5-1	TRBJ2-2	ASSSLAGDTGELF
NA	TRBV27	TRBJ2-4	ASSRDSKAKNIQY
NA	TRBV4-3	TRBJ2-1	ASSQRSGWDGEQF
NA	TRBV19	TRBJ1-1	ASTLLDRNTEAF
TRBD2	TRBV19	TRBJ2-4	ASSTGTTENIQY
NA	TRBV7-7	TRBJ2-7	ASSLALTYEQY
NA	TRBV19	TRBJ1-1	ASSTGTKNTEAF
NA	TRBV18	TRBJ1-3	ASSPRSGSGNTIY
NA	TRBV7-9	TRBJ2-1	ASSFLSSNEQF
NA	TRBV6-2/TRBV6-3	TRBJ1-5	ASSSRVYNQPQH
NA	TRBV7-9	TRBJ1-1	ASSNVGRRDGTEAF
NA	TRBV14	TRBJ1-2	ASRQRTGNYGYT
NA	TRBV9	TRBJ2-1	ASSVVGDPYNEQF
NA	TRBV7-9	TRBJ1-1	ASSWTQATEAF
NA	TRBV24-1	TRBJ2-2	ATSDKDRGNTGELF
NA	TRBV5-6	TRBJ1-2	ASSRVAGSNGYT
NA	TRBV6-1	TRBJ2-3	ASSGAVTGIYTDTQY
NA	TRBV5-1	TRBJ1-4	ASSLGGSKANEKLF